Presented here are 11 T cell receptor beta chains from one specimen sequenced in a study of spatial heterogeneity in lung cancer. Findings and caveats of the study: Tracking of tumor mutation counts was seen in expanded intratumoral alpha and beta TCR counts.

Which antigens these TCRs recognize remains unknown. Sample time point: sample taken at primary tumor resection. Each CDR3 protein gets one entry after TCRdb re-called the 5' RACE reads with MiXCR. In the table there are 14,000 or so distinct CDR3 sequences, 4.7% of which are singletons. Sequenced here: lung tumor tissue, sampled at surgery. Source of these receptors: a female donor with early-stage non-small cell lung cancer.

This clonotype has a handful of counts. This beta chain came through as a stray read in a library set up for alpha chains, and its size says little. V is TRBV11-3 and J is TRBJ2-7; 16 bases are shared with TRBD2. The CDR3 runs to 16 residues. CDR1 is SGHNT and CDR2 is YENEEA in the germline V gene. J gave up 2 bases and V 5 bases, and 3 bases lay outside the gene matches. The CDR3 here is CASSPGTSGGAYEQYF. The CDR3 coding sequence is TGTGCCAGCAGCCCCGGGACTAGCGGGGGGGCCTACGAGCAGTACTTC.

This clonotype was observed at least ten times. In a library made to pick up alpha chains, this beta chain is a stray read with a size that means little. CDR3 region: CSAQGDRKGYTF. For the CDR3, the DNA is TGCAGTGCTCAGGGGGATCGGAAGGGCTACACCTTC. The chain carries TRBV20-1 and TRBJ1-2; 7 nucleotides line up with TRBD1. CDR1 and CDR2 (germline): DFQATT, SNEGSKA (reference sequence). This CDR3 has 12 amino acids. V lost 5 bases and J lost 8; bases outside the gene matches: 8.

This clonotype is judged medium-sized. This beta chain is off target for a library built for alpha chains, so its abundance means little. The chain uses TRBV6-2 or TRBV6-3 and TRBJ1-5; D perhaps matches TRBD1 (5 bases). The CDR3 consists of 14 residues. V was trimmed by 2 bases and J by 7 bases, leaving 12 bases between them. CDR1 is MNHEY, CDR2 SVGEGT, per germline. The CDR3 DNA reads as TGTGCCAGCAGTTACGCGGGATGGGGCCAGCCCCAGCATTTT. Translated: CASSYAGWGQPQHF.

This clonotype was recorded at least ten times. This beta chain came through as a stray read in a library set up for alpha chains, and its size says little. This sequence joins TRBV10-1 and TRBJ1-4; no reliable D call. Germline lookup yields CDR1 WNHNN and CDR2 SYGVQD (reference sequence). V lost 8 bases and J 6 bases, leaving 19 bases between the germline ends. The CDR3 is 15 amino acids. The DNA of the CDR3 is TGCGCCAGCGAAGTTAACGTAAAGGGAGATGAAAAACTGTTTTTT. This translates into CASEVNVKGDEKLFF.

This clonotype showed up many times. Found in a library prepared for alpha chains, this beta chain is an off-target read, and its abundance has little meaning. This chain uses TRBV15 with TRBJ1-4, with D tentatively TRBD1 (5 bases). Trimming took off 1 base at V and 7 bases at J, with 10 bases between the two ends. CDR1 is LNHNV and CDR2 is YYDKDF in the germline V gene (reference sequence). The CDR3 consists of 14 residues. Here the CDR3 DNA reads TGTGCCACCAGCAGAGGGGTGAGGGGTGAAAAACTGTTTTTT. Its translation is CATSRGVRGEKLFF.

This clonotype was detected ten times or more. This beta chain represents an off-target read in a library built for alpha chains; its size is of limited meaning. The chain has TRBV5-8 and TRBJ1-5; D is ambiguous. This CDR3 contains 15 residues. Looked up from germline, CDR1 is SGHTS and CDR2 is YDEGEE. V gave up 1 base and J gave up 0 bases, with 8 bases separating them. The CDR3: CASSLQRYSNQPQHF. Written as DNA, the CDR3 is TGTGCCAGCAGCTTGCAGCGTTATAGCAATCAGCCCCAGCATTTT. Full variable domain (remainder filled in from reference TRBV5-8 and TRBJ1-5): EAGVTQSPTHLIKTRGQQATLRCSPISGHTSVYWYQQALGLGLQFLLWYDEGEERNRGNFPPRFSGRQFPNYSSELNVNALELEDSALYLCASSLQRYSNQPQHFGDGTRLSIL.

This clonotype was recorded many times. The library was prepared for alpha chains; this beta chain is a stray read, so its frequency means little. V gene TRBV12-3 or TRBV12-4 combines with J gene TRBJ2-7; D call uncertain. The CDR3 runs 15 residues. Trimming cost V 6 bases and J 2 bases, with 17 bases left between them. The CDR3 DNA is TGTGCCAGCAGCCGTCCTGGGATGAGGACCTACGAGCAGTACTTC. It translates to CASSRPGMRTYEQYF.

At least ten counts were recorded for this clonotype. Found in a library prepared for alpha chains, this beta chain is an off-target read, and its abundance has little meaning. V is TRBV12-3 or TRBV12-4 and J is TRBJ1-1, with D uncertain. This CDR3 region has 14 residues. V lost 5 bases and J 3 bases, leaving 13 bases between the germline ends. The CDR3 sequence is CASSLSWVDTEAFF. CDR3 nucleotides: TGTGCCAGCAGTCTATCGTGGGTGGACACTGAAGCTTTCTTT.

Many counts were recorded for this clonotype. The library was designed around alpha chains, so this beta chain is a stray read whose abundance carries little weight. This chain joins TRBV21-1 and TRBJ1-2. TRBV21-1 is assigned pseudogene status. This CDR3 has 13 residues. The CDR3 DNA follows: TGTGCCAGCCCGAAGCGGGGTACGTCTGGCTACACCTTC. This translates into CASPKRGTSGYTF.

This clonotype was found a few times. Being off target in a library aimed at alpha chains, this beta chain has a size of little meaning. The V call is TRBV6-1, the J call TRBJ1-2; 10 bases map to TRBD1. Germline CDR1 and CDR2: MNHNS and SASEGT. Trimming removed 5 bases from V and 7 bases from J; junction bases left unmatched: 4. CDR3 size: 13 residues. Written as DNA, the CDR3 is TGTGCCAGCAGTCCTGGACAGGGGGGTGGCTACACCTTC. As protein: CASSPGQGGGYTF.

This clonotype was recorded many times. For a library built for alpha chains, this beta chain is a stray read; little rests on its size. The chain combines TRBV7-9 with TRBJ2-2; no clear D. Germline CDR1 is SEHNR and CDR2 is FQNEAQ (reference sequence). The CDR3 runs to 15 residues. Trimming took off 8 bases at V and 2 bases at J, with 15 bases between the two ends. For the CDR3, the DNA is TGTGCCAGCGTAGAGGCAGCTCAAAACACCGGGGAGCTGTTTTTT. This gives the protein CASVEAAQNTGELFF.